The 22 T cell receptor beta chains reported below all come from one sample, sequenced in a study of blood T cell repertoires in COVID-19. Sequencing was performed with immunoSEQ multiplex PCR; in TCRdb, only in-frame clones are kept and a portion is missing. The repertoire holds roughly 290,000 clones, with around 89% as singletons. Sample: PBMCs or T cells enriched from blood (not recorded which). The receptor set was obtained from a woman aged 18-29 years with acute COVID-19.

V is TRBV4-1 and J is TRBJ2-1; TRBD2 matches 11 bases. Per the germline V gene, CDR1 is MGHRA and CDR2 is YSYEKL. This CDR3 has 20 amino acids. The trim removed 3 bases at V and 0 bases at J, leaving 13 bases unmatched. CDR3 nucleotide sequence: TGCGCCAGCAGCCACCCCACTCGGCTAGCGGGAGGCCACTCCTACAATGAGCAGTTCTTC. Protein: CASSHPTRLAGGHSYNEQFF.

The CDR3 DNA reads TGCGCCAGCAGCTTGGCTACCCTAGGAGGCTACACCTTC. It codes for CASSLATLGGYTF. The J gene is TRBJ1-2, the V gene TRBV5-1; D call uncertain. This CDR3 has 13 amino acids. Trimming cost V 0 bases and J 8 bases, with 11 bases left between them. The germline gives CDR1 SGHRS, CDR2 YFSETQ.

This rearrangement joins TRBV6-5 to TRBJ2-1; the D gene is possibly TRBD2 (6 bases). The germline gives CDR1 MNHEY, CDR2 SVGAGI. There are 14 residues in the CDR3. V lost 8 bases and J lost 6, with 17 bases in between. The CDR3 DNA follows: TGTGCCAGCGGGCGGGGCCTGGCGCGCAATGAGCAGTTCTTC. It codes for CASGRGLARNEQFF.

This clone was detected once. The rearrangement joins TRBV6-2 or TRBV6-3 to TRBJ2-7; no clear D. From germline, CDR1 is MNHEY and CDR2 SVGEGT. The CDR3 spans 16 residues. V was pared by 6 bases and J by 2 bases, with 20 bases between. CDR3 DNA: TGTGCCAGCAGCCCTATGCCGACGGCGGCTGCCTACGAGCAGTACTTC. Translation: CASSPMPTAAAYEQYF.

The chain recombines TRBV29-1 with TRBJ2-1; weak D call: TRBD2 (5 bases). CDR3 length equals 13 residues. Germline CDR1 is SQVTM and CDR2 is ANQGSEA. V was clipped by 6 bases and J by 9 bases, with 18 bases between them. The CDR3 region has the DNA TGCAGCGTCATCCTAGCTCCAGTGGTTGAGCAGTTCTTC. It encodes CSVILAPVVEQFF.

The chain employs TRBV7-2 and TRBJ1-1; TRBD1 aligns across 7 bases. V gave up 5 bases and J gave up 5 bases; unmatched junction bases: 11. Germline CDR1 reads SGHTA; CDR2 reads FQGNSA. The CDR3 sequence is 15 residues long. The CDR3 is CASSLKAGGRTEAFF. The CDR3 DNA follows: TGTGCCAGCAGCCTCAAGGCAGGGGGTCGGACTGAAGCTTTCTTT. The full variable domain, in which reference TRBV7-2 and TRBJ1-1 provide the parts outside the CDR3, is GAGVSQSPSNKVTEKGKDVELRCDPISGHTALYWYRQSLGQGLEFLIYFQGNSAPDKSGLPSDRFSAERTGGSVSTLTIQRTQQEDSAVYLCASSLKAGGRTEAFFGQGTRLTVV.

The chain carries TRBV19 and TRBJ2-1; 8 bases align to TRBD2. V lost 3 bases to trimming and J lost 8 bases; unmatched junction nucleotides: 9. Germline values: CDR1 LNHDA, CDR2 SQIVND (reference sequence). CDR3 length equals 15 residues. The CDR3 sequence: CASSILREDPYEQFF. CDR3 nucleotides: TGTGCCAGTAGTATCTTGCGGGAGGACCCATATGAGCAGTTCTTC.

This clone was observed a single time. The chain joins TRBV30 to TRBJ1-2; D unresolved. This CDR3 region has 12 residues. Trimming took off 2 bases at V and 1 base at J, with 5 bases between the two ends. Germline V gives CDR1 GTSNPN, CDR2 SVGIG (reference sequence). The CDR3 is CAWSLFNYGYTF. The CDR3 DNA is TGTGCCTGGAGTCTCTTTAACTATGGCTACACCTTC.

This clone was seen a handful of times. V usage is TRBV6-5 and J usage is TRBJ2-7; perhaps TRBD2 as D (5 bases). The germline V gene encodes CDR1 MNHEY and CDR2 SVGAGI. The CDR3 contains 15 residues. The germline V and J ends were trimmed by 2 bases and 0 bases, with 11 bases remaining between them. CDR3 sequence (DNA): TGTGCCAGCAGTTACATGGTTGGGAGCTCCTACGAGCAGTACTTC. Translation gives CASSYMVGSSYEQYF.

This clone was recorded a few times. V usage is TRBV6-5 and J usage is TRBJ1-1, with TRBD1 identical over 9 bases. In germline, CDR1 is MNHEY, CDR2 SVGAGI. This CDR3 has 13 amino acids. V lost 11 bases to trimming and J lost 2 bases; unmatched junction nucleotides: 6. CDR3 residues: CAGRTGVNTEAFF. CDR3 bases: TGTGCCGGGAGGACAGGGGTTAACACTGAAGCTTTCTTT.

This chain joins TRBV30 and TRBJ1-1; 10 bases agree with TRBD1. Germline loops: CDR1 GTSNPN, CDR2 SVGIG (reference sequence). Unmatched junction bases numbered 3, after V lost 5 bases and J lost 0 bases. The CDR3 runs 14 residues. CDR3 loop: CAWGQGGLNTEAFF. CDR3 sequence (DNA): TGTGCCTGGGGACAGGGGGGTTTGAACACTGAAGCTTTCTTT.

V usage is TRBV18 and J usage is TRBJ1-1; no reliable D call. Trimming left V 1 base short and J 1 base short, with 7 bases between. The CDR3 runs 14 residues. CDR1 is KGHSH and CDR2 is LQKENI in the germline V gene. CDR3 amino acids: CASSPLPKNTEAFF. The CDR3 nucleotides read TGTGCCAGCTCACCACTTCCCAAGAACACTGAAGCTTTCTTT.

CDR3 region: CASSGRGSYEQYF. CDR3 nucleotide sequence: TGTGCCAGCAGTGGCAGGGGATCGTACGAGCAGTACTTC. V gene TRBV7-9 combines with J gene TRBJ2-7; tentative D call: TRBD1 (6 bases). The CDR3 is 13 residues long. Trimming took off 6 bases at V and 4 bases at J, with 13 bases between the two ends. Looked up from germline, CDR1 is SEHNR and CDR2 is FQNEAQ (reference sequence).

The rearrangement links TRBV4-2 to TRBJ2-1; TRBD2 aligns across 11 bases. The CDR3 totals 18 residues. From germline, CDR1 is LGHNA and CDR2 YNFKEQ. V was clipped by 0 bases and J by 9 bases; unmatched bases: 13. The chain's CDR3 is CASSQEPSSGRALFEQFF. CDR3 nucleotides: TGTGCCAGCAGCCAAGAGCCTAGTAGCGGGAGGGCCCTTTTTGAGCAGTTCTTC.

The rearrangement links TRBV6-1 to TRBJ1-2; perhaps TRBD1 as D (5 bases). The CDR3 totals 14 residues. V gave up 0 bases and J gave up 3 bases, with 8 bases separating them. Germline lookup yields CDR1 MNHNS and CDR2 SASEGT. The DNA of the CDR3 is TGTGCCAGCAGTGAAGCGCGGGGGGACTATGGCTACACCTTC. Protein product: CASSEARGDYGYTF.

The rearrangement links TRBV9 to TRBJ1-1; no clear D gene. This CDR3 has 14 residues. In germline, CDR1 is SGDLS, CDR2 YYNGEE. With 0 bases removed from V and 1 base from J, the gap between germline ends came to 7 bases. CDR3 DNA sequence: TGTGCCAGCAGCGTAGCTCTAACGAACACTGAAGCTTTCTTT. It translates to CASSVALTNTEAFF.

The chain carries TRBV3-1 (or the pseudogene TRBV3-2) and TRBJ2-2; D unresolved. Per germline, CDR1 LGHDT and CDR2 YNNKEL (reference sequence). V lost 1 base and J 4 bases, leaving 13 bases between the germline ends. The CDR3 loop spans 16 amino acids. For the CDR3, the DNA is TGTGCCAGCAGCCAAGGAGGCTCGGGTCGCACCGGGGAGCTGTTTTTT. Its protein product is CASSQGGSGRTGELFF.

This clone was found a few times. V usage is TRBV4-1 and J usage is TRBJ2-1; maybe TRBD1 (6 bases). This CDR3 comprises 15 residues. Germline-derived CDR1 and CDR2 are MGHRA and YSYEKL. The ends were cut back, 0 bases at V and 6 bases at J, with 12 bases in the middle. The chain's CDR3 is CASSQEGRGSNEQFF. The CDR3, as DNA: TGCGCCAGCAGCCAAGAGGGTAGGGGGTCCAATGAGCAGTTCTTC.

For this clone: The sample carries other DNA sequences with the same CDR3. V usage is TRBV28 and J usage is TRBJ2-1, with a possible D match to TRBD2 (6 bases). The V end was cut by 3 bases, the J end by 7 bases, with 13 bases between. From germline, CDR1 is MDHEN and CDR2 SYDVKM. This CDR3 has 14 residues. The CDR3 coding sequence is TGTGCCAGCAGTTTGTCTGGAGGGCCGAATGAGCAGTTCTTC. It specifies CASSLSGGPNEQFF.

This chain uses TRBV7-8 with TRBJ1-5; 7 bases align to TRBD1. V gave up 5 bases and J gave up 0 bases; unmatched junction bases: 10. The CDR3 length is 17 residues. Germline V gives CDR1 SGHVS, CDR2 FQNEAQ. CDR3 residues: CASSPWGGTVSNQPQHF. CDR3 in DNA: TGTGCCAGCAGCCCCTGGGGCGGGACAGTTAGCAATCAGCCCCAGCATTTT.

This chain connects TRBV10-2 to TRBJ2-3; D is unclear. Trimming left V 3 bases short and J 2 bases short, with 9 bases between. The CDR3 loop spans 14 amino acids. Per the germline V gene, CDR1 is WSHSY and CDR2 is SAAADI. CDR3 coding DNA: TGCGCCAGCAGTGATTACAGATACACAGATACGCAGTATTTT. The encoded protein is CASSDYRYTDTQYF.

In its sample, this clone was seen once. This chain uses TRBV15 with TRBJ1-6; D remains ambiguous. Germline V gene data show CDR1 as LNHNV and CDR2 as YYDKDF (reference sequence). V shed 0 bases and J shed 5 bases, with 5 bases lying between them. CDR3 length equals 14 residues. This chain's CDR3 is CATSRDLHNSPLHF. Written as DNA, the CDR3 is TGTGCCACCAGCAGAGATCTACATAATTCACCCCTCCACTTT. Full variable domain (rest looked up from reference TRBV15 and TRBJ1-6): DAMVIQNPRYQVTQFGKPVTLSCSQTLNHNVMYWYQQKSSQAPKLLFHYYDKDFNNEADTPDNFQSRRPNTSFCFLDIRSPGLGDTAMYLCATSRDLHNSPLHFGNGTRLTVT.